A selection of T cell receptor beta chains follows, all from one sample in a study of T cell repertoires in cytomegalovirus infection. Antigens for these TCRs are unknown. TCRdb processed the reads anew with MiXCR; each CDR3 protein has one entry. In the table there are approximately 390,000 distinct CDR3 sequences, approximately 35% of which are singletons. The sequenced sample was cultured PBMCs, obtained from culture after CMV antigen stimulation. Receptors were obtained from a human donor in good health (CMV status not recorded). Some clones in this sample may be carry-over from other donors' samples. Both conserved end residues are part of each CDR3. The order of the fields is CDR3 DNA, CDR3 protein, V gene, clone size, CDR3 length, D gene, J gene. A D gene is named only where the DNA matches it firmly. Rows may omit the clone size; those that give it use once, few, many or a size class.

TGTGCCAGCAGCCCGATCTTCGTGGGAGGGGGCTACAATGAGCAGTTCTTC,CASSPIFVGGGYNEQFF,TRBV4-2,-,17,-,TRBJ2-1
TGTGCCAGCAGTTTTCAACAGGGGGGGACTAATGAAAAACTGTTTTTT,CASSFQQGGTNEKLFF,TRBV12-3/TRBV12-4,-,16,TRBD1,TRBJ1-4
TGTGCCAGCAGCTTATACAGGGTTGGCAATGAGCAGTTCTTC,CASSLYRVGNEQFF,TRBV11-2,-,14,-,TRBJ2-1
TGCAGTGCTCCCCACACGGGACAAAGAACTGAAGCTTTCTTT,CSAPHTGQRTEAFF,TRBV20-1,-,14,-,TRBJ1-1
TGTGCCAGCAGCTTACAAGAATCTGGAAACACCATATATTTT,CASSLQESGNTIYF,TRBV7-8,many,14,-,TRBJ1-3
TGCGCCAGCAGCCCAAAAGGCCTAACCACAGATACGCAGTATTTT,CASSPKGLTTDTQYF,TRBV4-1,-,15,-,TRBJ2-3
TGTGCCAGCAGTATTGCCGGAGAGAGCAATCAGCCCCAGCATTTT,CASSIAGESNQPQHF,TRBV4-2,few,15,-,TRBJ1-5
TGTGCCAGCAGGAAGACAGGGGCTCCAGATACGCAGTATTTT,CASRKTGAPDTQYF,TRBV11-2,-,14,TRBD1,TRBJ2-3
TGTGCCAGCCGTCTCAGGGTCTATGGCTACACCTTC,CASRLRVYGYTF,TRBV2,few,12,-,TRBJ1-2
TGTGCCAGTAGTATTGCGGGAGCCTACAATGAGCAGTTCTTC,CASSIAGAYNEQFF,TRBV19,few,14,TRBD2,TRBJ2-1
TGTGCCACCAGCAGAGAGACGCACGAGGTCTACGAGCAGTACTTC,CATSRETHEVYEQYF,TRBV15,-,15,-,TRBJ2-7
TGTGCCAGCAGCCACTTGATTTTCCGTCCTGAAGCTTTCTTT,CASSHLIFRPEAFF,TRBV6-2/TRBV6-3,-,14,-,TRBJ1-1
TGTGCCAGCAGCCAAGATCAGGGGGACCTCCTAAGGAACACTGAAGCTTTCTTT,CASSQDQGDLLRNTEAFF,TRBV4-2,-,18,TRBD1,TRBJ1-1
TGTGCCAGCAGCTTAGAAGATCCCCTAGCGGGAGGTTACGAGCAGTACTTC,CASSLEDPLAGGYEQYF,TRBV7-8,-,17,TRBD2,TRBJ2-7
TGTGCCAGCAGTTACTCGACTAGCGGGACAGATACGCAGTATTTT,CASSYSTSGTDTQYF,TRBV6-6,-,15,TRBD2,TRBJ2-3
TGTGCCAGCAGCCCGACAGGGTTTGGCTACACCTTC,CASSPTGFGYTF,TRBV5-1,few,12,TRBD1,TRBJ1-2
TGCGCCAGCAGCCTACAACTTTACTCTGGAAACACCATATATTTT,CASSLQLYSGNTIYF,TRBV4-1,-,15,-,TRBJ1-3
TGCGCCAGCAGCCCTGAGGGAACTAGGTCGCGAGAGACCCAGTACTTC,CASSPEGTRSRETQYF,TRBV5-1,few,16,-,TRBJ2-5
TGCGCCACCGAGGGGGTGCGGGAGCAGTTCTTC,CATEGVREQFF,TRBV10-2,-,11,-,TRBJ2-1
TGTGCCAGCAGCCTACGGCAGGGCACCGGGGAGCTGTTTTTT,CASSLRQGTGELFF,TRBV7-6,few,14,-,TRBJ2-2
TGTGCCAGCAGTTACGGCGGGTACTCCTACGAGCAGTACTTC,CASSYGGYSYEQYF,TRBV6-2/TRBV6-3,-,14,-,TRBJ2-7
TGCGCCAGCAGCCAGGCCTTGGGTTTGAACACTGAAGCTTTCTTT,CASSQALGLNTEAFF,TRBV4-3,-,15,-,TRBJ1-1
TGTGCCAGCACCGTTGGGCACAACTCCTACGAGCAGTACTTC,CASTVGHNSYEQYF,TRBV12-3/TRBV12-4,once,14,-,TRBJ2-7
TGTGCCAGCAGCTCCAAAAAACAGGGCGGCAATGAGCAGTTCTTC,CASSSKKQGGNEQFF,TRBV3-1,-,15,-,TRBJ2-1
TGTGCCAGCAGTCTAACGACAGGGATCTACAATGAGCAGTTCTTC,CASSLTTGIYNEQFF,TRBV6-5,few,15,TRBD1,TRBJ2-1
TGCGCCAGCAGCCAAGATGATTATGGGACTATCCCCAATGAGCAGTTCTTC,CASSQDDYGTIPNEQFF,TRBV4-3,-,17,TRBD2,TRBJ2-1
TGTGCCAGCAGCGTAGCAGGGTTCTCGAACACTGAAGCTTTCTTT,CASSVAGFSNTEAFF,TRBV9,few,15,-,TRBJ1-1
TGTGCCAGCAGGGGAGGAGGCTCCTACAATGAGCAGTTCTTC,CASRGGGSYNEQFF,TRBV6-2/TRBV6-3,-,14,-,TRBJ2-1
TGTGCCAGTAGCGCGGGACAGACTTATGGCTACACCTTC,CASSAGQTYGYTF,TRBV19,once,13,TRBD1,TRBJ1-2
TGTGCCAGCAGCCCAGGCGGGGGTCACAATGAGCAGTTCTTC,CASSPGGGHNEQFF,TRBV7-2,many,14,TRBD2,TRBJ2-1
TGTGCCAGCAGCTTTTTAGCGGGAGCCCGCACAGATACGCAGTATTTT,CASSFLAGARTDTQYF,TRBV7-9,-,16,TRBD2,TRBJ2-3
TGTGCCAGCAGTTTAGCTCGCGGGAGTTCCAACAATGAGCAGTTCTTC,CASSLARGSSNNEQFF,TRBV12-3/TRBV12-4,few,16,TRBD2,TRBJ2-1